This TCR beta chain was recovered during a study of shared T cell receptors in the human thymus. CDR3 length equals 15 residues. Germline CDR1 is MGHRA and CDR2 is YSYEKL. Some clones are missing from TCRdb's copy, which holds only in-frame ones; the method was immunoSEQ multiplex PCR. The sample yields hundreds of thousands of clones, 85% to 90% seen once. The data also belong to a second study, concerning human thymus T cells. That paper notes: Immunologically healthy infants in Finland undergoing congenital heart defect surgery were the donors. Resections from corrective heart surgery supplied the thymus tissue. The authors found apparently biased V and J gene usage in thymic and blood repertoires.

The V and J genes are TRBV4-1 and TRBJ2-5; D is possibly TRBD1 (8 bases). The J call is doubtful: the DNA matches TRBJ2-7 better. The clonotype originates from a boy younger than two with a congenital heart defect. Sample: thymocytes. This CDR3 reads CASSPSGTGNYEQYF. As DNA, the CDR3 is TGCGCCAGCAGCCCGAGCGGGACAGGCAACTACGAGCAGTACTTC.